This T cell receptor beta chain was identified during a study of blood T cell repertoires in COVID-19 (dated by TCRdb to between 2020 and 2021). About the full investigation: Collaborator samples came from the United States, Italy and Spain and covered acute and convalescent phases of COVID-19. The samples were drawn from the first 160 participants of the ongoing ImmuneRACE study and from roughly 1,300 subjects provided by 6 global collaborators. The repertoires were released in a freely available public database intended as a resource for research on the immune response to SARS-CoV-2. The material from the prospective study consisted of cDNA or gDNA derived from T cells, B-cell-depleted T cells, or PBMCs. Nearly every sample came with metadata listing a de-identified subject ID, COVID-19 status, age in years and sex. Where HLA class I and class II types were available, the types were taken from metadata supplied by the sample provider, not from assay-based typing. Subjects who had been exposed to COVID-19, were actively infected with it, or had recovered from it provided the deeply sampled blood TCRbeta repertoires that made up the dataset.

Details on this clone: No antigen is known for it. Base qualities are not recorded, but no much larger clone differs from it by a single base.

Trimming at the junction amounts to 5 bases on V and 1 base on J, and the germline ends lie 8 bases apart. CDR1 is given as MGHDK and CDR2 as SYGVNS, both from the germline V gene. From its cysteine to its phenylalanine, the CDR3 spans 13 amino acids. The retained sequence is limited to the CDR3, 39 bases, with the frame set at the first base. Study-level results and caveats: The amount of clinical and demographic metadata varied by source and participant and was provided uncurated.

TCRbeta CDR3 regions were amplified from genomic DNA using the immunoSEQ Assay, a bias-controlled multiplex PCR. Per the authors' processing: The number of nucleated cells in each sample was estimated by amplification of reference gene primers within the assay. Sequence reads were collapsed and filtered to measure the absolute abundance of every unique TCRbeta CDR3 rearrangement. Productive Simpson clonality was computed per sample as the square root of Simpson's diversity index over productive rearrangements. Drawn from immuneACCESS, this table holds only the in-frame rearrangements with V and J called that TCRdb kept. Clones are partly lost; checked studies trace under half to an unresolved V gene and leave the rest unexplained. D and trimming come from the DNA, and the V and J calls and clone size come from that table. The sample has about 400,000 clones on record, approximately 90% of them singletons. Of the sample, roughly 9.4% is held by the ten largest clones.

In the prospective study, participants were roughly 18 to 100 years old, resided in 25 or so geographic areas of the United States, and were enrolled through a virtual design. In the prospective study, participants were assigned to cohorts based on the clinical history participants reported in a screening survey and a study questionnaire. Recovered participants in ImmuneRACE Cohort 3 were defined as having two consecutive negative NP/OP PCR tests, clearance from a healthcare professional, or resolution of symptoms. Mobile phlebotomists in the prospective study collected whole blood, serum and a nasopharyngeal or oropharyngeal swab from every participant. Over a roughly two-month period, participants in the prospective study had the option of providing additional blood draws and questionnaires. Prospective study blood samples were shipped either frozen or at room temperature before DNA extraction.

Specimen: PBMCs or T cells enriched from blood (not recorded which). The sequence came from a woman aged 50 to 60 who had recovered from COVID-19. Here the chain combines TRBV25-1 and TRBJ1-1, and TRBD1 may be the D gene, going by 5 matching bases. The CDR3 reads CASSFQGNTEAFF. The DNA sequence is as follows: TGTGCCAGCAGTTTTCAGGGGAACACTGAAGCTTTCTTT. The full variable domain, completed from the reference TRBV25-1 and TRBJ1-1 proteins outside the CDR3, reads EADIYQTPRYLVIGTGKKITLECSQTMGHDKMYWYQQDPGMELHLIHYSYGVNSTEKGDLSSESTVSRIRTEHFPLTLESARPSHTSQYLCASSFQGNTEAFFGQGTRLTVV.